This T cell receptor (beta chain) emerged from a study of graft-versus-host responses after intestinal transplantation. Across the study: Transplantation in recipients was multivisceral, liver-intestinal, or isolated intestinal. Each patient got anti-thymocyte globulin induction, then tacrolimus and steroids for roughly 3 years.

Of note for this clone: As yet, its antigen is unknown.

Looked up from germline, CDR1 is LGHNT and CDR2 is FRNRAP. This CDR3 spans 16 amino acids. The V gene lost 0 bases and the J gene lost 2 bases, with 13 bases spanning the gap. Study-level points and caveats: Peak levels of circulating GvH clones tracked with early post-transplant HvG declines. Some GvH clones were seen earlier in gut or blood, suggesting intestinal origin.

Sequencing was performed with immunoSEQ multiplex PCR; in TCRdb, only in-frame clones are kept and a portion is missing. Among 100,000 to 120,000 clones listed, 85% to 95% were seen once. The V gene is TRBV12-5, the J gene TRBJ2-5; D unresolved. Sequencing was performed on unstimulated CD8+ T cells sorted from spleen or lymph node cells, taken before intestinal transplant. The receptor was isolated from a human donor who received an intestinal transplant. This CDR3 reads CASGLVLIGIQETQYF. The CDR3 region has the DNA TGTGCTAGTGGTTTGGTACTGATAGGGATACAAGAGACCCAGTACTTC.